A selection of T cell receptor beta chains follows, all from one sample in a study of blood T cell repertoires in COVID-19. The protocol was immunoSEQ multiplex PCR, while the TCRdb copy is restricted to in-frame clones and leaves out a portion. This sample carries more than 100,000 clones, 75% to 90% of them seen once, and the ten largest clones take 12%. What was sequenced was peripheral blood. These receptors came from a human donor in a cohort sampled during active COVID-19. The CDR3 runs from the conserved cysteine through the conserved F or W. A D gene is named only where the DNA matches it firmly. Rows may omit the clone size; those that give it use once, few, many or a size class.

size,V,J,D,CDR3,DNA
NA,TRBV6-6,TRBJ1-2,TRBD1,CASRSYTGDNYGYTF,TGTGCCAGCAGATCTTACACAGGGGATAACTATGGCTACACCTTC
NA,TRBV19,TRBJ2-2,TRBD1,CASTQGQGPGELFF,TGTGCCAGTACCCAGGGACAGGGACCCGGGGAGCTGTTTTTT
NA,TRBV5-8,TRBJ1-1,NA,CASSLSGDTEAFF,TGTGCCAGCAGCTTGTCTGGAGACACTGAAGCTTTCTTT
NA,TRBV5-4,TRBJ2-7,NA,CASSSNPGYEQYF,TGTGCCAGCAGCTCAAATCCCGGTTACGAGCAGTACTTC
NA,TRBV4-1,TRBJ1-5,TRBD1,CASSQLPPGQLKNQPQHF,TGCGCCAGCAGCCAACTGCCACCGGGACAGCTCAAGAATCAGCCCCAGCATTTT
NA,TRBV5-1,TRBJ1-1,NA,CASRRFLTNTEAFF,TGCGCCAGCAGACGGTTCCTAACCAACACTGAAGCTTTCTTT
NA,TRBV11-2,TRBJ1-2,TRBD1,CASSLSTGGQGAAGYTF,TGTGCCAGCAGCTTATCGACCGGCGGACAGGGGGCTGCTGGCTACACCTTC
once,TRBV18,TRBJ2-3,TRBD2,CASSPPSGASTDTQYF,TGTGCCAGCTCACCACCGAGCGGGGCTAGCACAGATACGCAGTATTTT
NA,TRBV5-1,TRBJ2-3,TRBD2,CASSFSGGAADTQYF,TGCGCCAGCAGCTTTAGCGGGGGGGCTGCAGATACGCAGTATTTT
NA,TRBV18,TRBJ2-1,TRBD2,CASSSGLAGGVQFF,TGTGCCAGCTCCTCCGGACTAGCGGGGGGGGTGCAGTTCTTC
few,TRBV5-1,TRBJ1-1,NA,CASSWEGERNTEAFF,TGCGCCAGCAGCTGGGAGGGGGAGAGGAACACTGAAGCTTTCTTT
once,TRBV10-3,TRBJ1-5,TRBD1,CAISESMGQLLGPQHF,TGTGCCATCAGTGAGTCGATGGGACAGCTTCTTGGGCCCCAGCATTTT
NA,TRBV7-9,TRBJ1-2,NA,CASSLGGRVPLSTF,TGTGCCAGCAGCTTAGGGGGCAGGGTCCCTCTCTCGACCTTC